This TCR beta chain was profiled in a study of shared clonotypes between healthy human individuals. Splitting of CD4+ cells produced CD45RA+ naive and CD45RA-negative memory subsets. Germline values: CDR1 GTSNPN, CDR2 SVGIG (reference sequence). V lost 4 bases and J 4 bases, leaving 11 bases between the germline ends. CDR3 size: 13 residues. Concerning this clone itself: Its target is not known.

Study-wide points: Limitation of the genetic and exposure-history diversity represented came from the few donors.

Replicate sorted-subset PCRs were loaded with 150 to 200 ng DNA, 31,000 or so T cell genomes. Assay used: immunoSEQ multiplex PCR; TCRdb lists only in-frame clones, some missing. The sample holds some 2 million clones, 85% to 95% seen once. The sequenced sample was naive CD4+ T cells sorted from blood. Subset denoted: CD45RA+ positively selected. The TCR sequence derives from a man between 18 and 29 years old in good health. This chain joins TRBV30 and TRBJ1-3; D is unresolved. CDR3 residues: CAWNHAAGNTIYF. The CDR3 DNA sequence: TGTGCCTGGAACCATGCGGCGGGAAACACCATATATTTT.